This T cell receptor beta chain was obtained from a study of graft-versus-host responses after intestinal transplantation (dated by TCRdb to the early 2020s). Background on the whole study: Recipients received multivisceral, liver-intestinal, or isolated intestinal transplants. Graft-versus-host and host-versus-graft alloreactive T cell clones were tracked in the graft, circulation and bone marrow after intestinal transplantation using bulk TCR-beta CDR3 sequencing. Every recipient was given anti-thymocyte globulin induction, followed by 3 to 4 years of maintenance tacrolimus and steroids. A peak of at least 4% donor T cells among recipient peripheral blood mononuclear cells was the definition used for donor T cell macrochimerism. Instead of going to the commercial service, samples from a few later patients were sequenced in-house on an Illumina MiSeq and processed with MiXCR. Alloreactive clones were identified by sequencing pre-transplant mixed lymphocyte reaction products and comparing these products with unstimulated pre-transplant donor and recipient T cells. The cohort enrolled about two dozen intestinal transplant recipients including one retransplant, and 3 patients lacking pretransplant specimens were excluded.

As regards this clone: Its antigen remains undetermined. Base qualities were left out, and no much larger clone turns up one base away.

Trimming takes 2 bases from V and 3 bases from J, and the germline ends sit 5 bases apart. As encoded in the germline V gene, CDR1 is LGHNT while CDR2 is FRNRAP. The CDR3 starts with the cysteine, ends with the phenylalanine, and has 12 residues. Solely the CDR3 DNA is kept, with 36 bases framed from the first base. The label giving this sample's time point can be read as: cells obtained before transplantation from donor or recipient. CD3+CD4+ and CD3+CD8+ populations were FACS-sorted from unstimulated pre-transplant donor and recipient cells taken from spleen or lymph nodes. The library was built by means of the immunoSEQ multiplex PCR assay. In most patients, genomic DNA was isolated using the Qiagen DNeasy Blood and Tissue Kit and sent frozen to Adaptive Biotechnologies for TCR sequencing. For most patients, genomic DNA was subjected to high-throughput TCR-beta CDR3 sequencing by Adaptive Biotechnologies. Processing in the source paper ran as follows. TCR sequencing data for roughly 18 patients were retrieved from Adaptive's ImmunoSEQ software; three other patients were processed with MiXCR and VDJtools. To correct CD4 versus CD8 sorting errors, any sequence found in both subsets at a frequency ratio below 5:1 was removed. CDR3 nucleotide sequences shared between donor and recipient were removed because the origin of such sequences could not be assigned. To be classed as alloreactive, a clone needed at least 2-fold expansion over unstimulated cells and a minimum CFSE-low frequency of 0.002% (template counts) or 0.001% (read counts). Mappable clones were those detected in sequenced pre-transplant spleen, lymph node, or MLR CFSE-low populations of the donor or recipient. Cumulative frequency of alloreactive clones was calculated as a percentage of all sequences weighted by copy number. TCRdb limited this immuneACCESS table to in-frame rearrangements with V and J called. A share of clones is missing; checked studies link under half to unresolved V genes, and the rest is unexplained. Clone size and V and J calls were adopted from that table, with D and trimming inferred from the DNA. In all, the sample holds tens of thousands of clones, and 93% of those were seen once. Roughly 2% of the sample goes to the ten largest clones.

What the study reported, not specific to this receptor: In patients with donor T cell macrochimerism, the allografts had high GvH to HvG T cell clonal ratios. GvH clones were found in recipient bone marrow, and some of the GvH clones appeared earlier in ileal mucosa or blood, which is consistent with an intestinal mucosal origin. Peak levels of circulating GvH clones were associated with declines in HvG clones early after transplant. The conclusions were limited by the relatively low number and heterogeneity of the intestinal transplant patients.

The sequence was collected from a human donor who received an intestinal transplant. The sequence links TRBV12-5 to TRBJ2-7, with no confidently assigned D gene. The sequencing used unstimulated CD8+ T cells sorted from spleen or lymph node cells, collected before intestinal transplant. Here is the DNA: TGTGCTAGTGGTTTGAGACTCTACGAGCAGTACTTC. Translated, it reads CASGLRLYEQYF.